The T cell receptor (beta chain) described here comes from a study of T cells in Graves' hyperthyroidism and ophthalmopathy. This clonotype came up many times. Its antigen is unknown. Study-wide findings and caveats: Stable hyperthyroidism and ophthalmopathy were separated using 13 V-J signatures. Blood also held most thyroid clonotypes expanded beyond 0.001.

RNA transcripts served as the template for amplifying TCR beta CDR3 regions. Researchers ran a first-round RT-PCR on the TCR CDR3 using the HTBI primer set. TCRdb ran MiXCR on the multiplex PCR reads and lists one entry per CDR3 protein. The repertoire holds some 380,000 distinct CDR3 sequences, with around an eighth as singletons. The length of the CDR3 is 18 residues. Looked up from germline, CDR1 is LGHDT and CDR2 is YNNKEL (reference sequence). Trimming removed 0 bases from V and 5 bases from J, with 20 bases in between. The receptor's source is a man in his thirties or forties with Graves' hyperthyroidism that later progressed to Graves' ophthalmopathy. This chain uses TRBV3-1 with TRBJ1-5, with a weak D call TRBD1 (5 bases). Sequencing was carried out using blood. CDR3 in DNA: TGTGCCAGCAGCCAAGATGTTCTTAAAGGGGCGGGATATCAGCCCCAGCATTTT. Translated, it gives CASSQDVLKGAGYQPQHF.